Each of the 20 T cell receptor beta chains below was sequenced from the same sample in a study of blood T cell repertoires in COVID-19. Sequencing was performed with immunoSEQ multiplex PCR; in TCRdb, only in-frame clones are kept and a portion is missing. The data show 120,000 to 150,000 clones, 75% to 90% seen once. The sequencing sample was made of peripheral blood. All receptors derive from an elderly woman with acute or convalescent COVID-19.

The genes are TRBV5-4 and TRBJ2-3; 7 bases map to TRBD2. The CDR3 length is 18 residues. V shed 4 bases, J shed 4 bases, and the junction held 18 bases outside the gene matches. Looked up from germline, CDR1 is SGHNT and CDR2 is YYREEE (reference sequence). As DNA, the CDR3 is TGTGCCAGCAGCCGATGGCGGGAGCGTTCATGGGGCGCAGATACGCAGTATTTT. This encodes CASSRWRERSWGADTQYF.

The chain has TRBV5-1 and TRBJ2-5, with TRBD2 matching 10 bases. J gave up 3 bases and V 4 bases, and 15 bases lay outside the gene matches. This CDR3 is 18 amino acids long. Germline CDR1 is SGHRS and CDR2 is YFSETQ. The CDR3 here is CASSVGTSAAMVEETQYF. In nucleotides, the CDR3 is TGCGCCAGCAGCGTGGGGACTAGCGCCGCCATGGTCGAAGAGACCCAGTACTTC.

The rearrangement uses TRBV24-1 and TRBJ2-1; D is possibly TRBD1 (6 bases). V was pared by 1 base and J by 5 bases, with 14 bases between. The CDR3 has 16 residues. Germline V gene sequence: CDR1 KGHDR, CDR2 SFDVKD. The CDR3 DNA follows: TGTGCCACCAGTGATTTTAGGGGTTCAGGGGACAATGAGCAGTTCTTC. Translating gives CATSDFRGSGDNEQFF.

In this sample, this clone turned up a few times. The chain couples TRBV5-6 to TRBJ1-5; the D is unclear. The germline V gene encodes CDR1 SGHDT and CDR2 YYEEEE. The length of the CDR3 is 17 residues. V lost 0 bases, J lost 3 bases, and 16 bases lay in between. The CDR3 sequence: CASSLAGSQVDNQPQHF. CDR3 coding DNA: TGTGCCAGCAGCTTGGCCGGCTCCCAGGTGGACAATCAGCCCCAGCATTTT.

The chain is built from TRBV18 and TRBJ1-2; 8 bases line up with TRBD1. Germline trimming cut 4 bases from V and 8 bases from J; bases unmatched to any gene: 6. Looked up from germline, CDR1 is KGHSH and CDR2 is LQKENI. The CDR3 covers 13 residues. As DNA, the CDR3 is TGTGCCAGCTCACAGGACAGGGTCGGCGGCTACACCTTC. It is translated as CASSQDRVGGYTF.

The chain recombines TRBV5-1 with TRBJ2-7; the match to TRBD1 covers 7 bases. CDR1 SGHRS and CDR2 YFSETQ come from the germline V gene. V shed 0 bases, J shed 2 bases, and the junction held 2 bases outside the gene matches. There are 14 residues in the CDR3. The CDR3 coding sequence is TGCGCCAGCAGCTTGGCCGGACAGGCCTACGAGCAGTACTTC. Its protein is CASSLAGQAYEQYF.

The CDR3: CASSSVWGQVRKGYTF. In nucleotides, the CDR3 is TGTGCCAGCAGCTCGGTATGGGGCCAGGTGAGGAAAGGCTACACCTTC. The V gene is TRBV5-6, the J gene TRBJ1-2, with a tentative D call TRBD1 (5 bases). This CDR3 is 16 amino acids long. Trimming pared 3 bases from V and 8 bases from J, leaving 23 bases between. CDR1 and CDR2 (germline): SGHDT, YYEEEE.

This chain links TRBV5-1 with TRBJ2-1, with 8 nucleotides matching TRBD1. V shed 0 bases and J 10 bases; nucleotides not matched to a gene: 9. Germline assignment: CDR1 SGHRS and CDR2 YFSETQ. This CDR3 contains 15 residues. The CDR3 spells CASSLDPAGGGEQFF. DNA of the CDR3: TGCGCCAGCAGCTTGGACCCCGCAGGGGGCGGCGAGCAGTTCTTC.

This chain joins TRBV19 and TRBJ2-1, with 8 bases matching TRBD2. The CDR3 runs to 17 residues. Germline assignment: CDR1 LNHDA and CDR2 SQIVND (reference sequence). J gave up 1 base and V 3 bases, and 8 bases lay outside the gene matches. The CDR3 coding sequence is TGTGCCAGTAGTATCCCTAGCGGGTTTCTTTCCTACAATGAGCAGTTCTTC. Translating gives CASSIPSGFLSYNEQFF.

The chain links TRBV5-1 to TRBJ1-6, with 8 bases lining up with TRBD1. J lost 7 bases, V lost 2 bases, and 11 bases had no gene match. Germline V gene sequence: CDR1 SGHRS, CDR2 YFSETQ. This CDR3 contains 17 residues. The CDR3 nucleotides read TGCGCCAGCAGCTTTTTCGCAGGGGGCGATAGGAATTCACCCCTCCACTTT. This encodes CASSFFAGGDRNSPLHF.

In DNA, the CDR3 is TGTGCCAGTAGTATAGACCGGGCAGGGGGCGCTTTGCGGTATGGCTACACCTTC. This codes for CASSIDRAGGALRYGYTF. The chain uses TRBV19 and TRBJ1-2; TRBD1 matches at 8 bases. The CDR3 is made up of 18 amino acids. Germline V CDR1 and CDR2: LNHDA, SQIVND (reference sequence). V lost 0 bases, J lost 5 bases, and 14 bases stayed unmatched.

This clone occurred a few times. The chain recombines TRBV28 with TRBJ2-7, with D perhaps matching TRBD2 (5 bases). The CDR3 spans 15 residues. Deletions cut 5 bases from V and 0 bases from J, with 14 bases between. Per the germline V gene, CDR1 is MDHEN and CDR2 is SYDVKM. CDR3 amino acids: CASSPPGVNSYEQYF. The DNA of the CDR3 is TGTGCCAGCAGTCCCCCCGGGGTGAACTCCTACGAGCAGTACTTC.

This rearrangement joins TRBV2 to TRBJ2-7; 13 positions match TRBD2. V shed 1 base, J shed 10 bases, and the junction held 16 bases outside the gene matches. Germline CDR1 SNHLY, CDR2 FYNNEI. The CDR3 covers 18 residues. CDR3 in DNA: TGTGCCAGCAGTGAAGGTACGGGACTAGCGGGAAATACCTACGCCCAGTACTTC. It codes for CASSEGTGLAGNTYAQYF.

J is TRBJ2-7 and V is TRBV5-1; D might be TRBD1 (6 bases). Germline assignment: CDR1 SGHRS and CDR2 YFSETQ. This CDR3 is built from 16 residues. V was cut by 6 bases and J by 3 bases, with 22 bases left in between. CDR3 DNA sequence: TGCGCCAGCACCCTTGGTCCCGCCAGGGGTAACTACGAGCAGTACTTC. The encoded protein is CASTLGPARGNYEQYF.

J is TRBJ1-2 and V is TRBV5-1; 7 bases align to TRBD1. The V segment lost 0 bases and the J segment 3 bases; nucleotides outside the gene matches: 2. CDR1 SGHRS and CDR2 YFSETQ come from the germline V gene. This CDR3 comprises 14 residues. The CDR3 DNA is TGCGCCAGCAGCTTGGGACAGGGAGACTATGGCTACACCTTC. Encoded protein: CASSLGQGDYGYTF.

The chain recombines TRBV4-2 with TRBJ2-2; TRBD2 aligns across 8 bases. Germline assignment: CDR1 LGHNA and CDR2 YNFKEQ. The CDR3 spans 19 residues. The ends lost 0 bases at V and 3 bases at J; junction bases unmatched: 12. CDR3 coding DNA: TGTGCCAGCAGCCAAGATCTCCGGGGTAGCGGGAAAGACACCGGGGAGCTGTTTTTT. This gives the protein CASSQDLRGSGKDTGELFF.

This chain joins TRBV19 and TRBJ2-7, with D uncertain. Trimming took off 4 bases at V and 0 bases at J, with 10 bases between the two ends. This CDR3 has 14 amino acids. Germline values: CDR1 LNHDA, CDR2 SQIVND (reference sequence). CDR3 sequence reads: CASSRYVSSYEQYF. The CDR3 DNA reads as TGTGCCAGTAGTAGATACGTGAGCTCCTACGAGCAGTACTTC.

CDR3 protein: CASSQDASGAQETQYF. For the CDR3, the DNA is TGTGCCAGCAGCCAAGATGCGAGCGGGGCTCAAGAGACCCAGTACTTC. The J gene is TRBJ2-5, the V gene TRBV4-2, with TRBD2 matching over 7 bases. The germline CDR1 and CDR2 sequences are LGHNA and YNFKEQ. The V and J ends lost 0 bases and 2 bases, in that order; junction bases with no gene match: 6. CDR3 length equals 16 residues.

The chain combines TRBV28 with TRBJ1-1; the D gene is possibly TRBD1 (5 bases). CDR1 and CDR2 (germline): MDHEN, SYDVKM. The CDR3 runs 15 residues. Trimming shortened V by 5 bases and J by 0 bases, and 13 bases separated the two germline ends. The CDR3 region has the DNA TGTGCCAGCAGTGAAGTACAGGCGCTGAACACTGAAGCTTTCTTT. It is translated as CASSEVQALNTEAFF.

The chain combines TRBV2 with TRBJ1-4; D gene uncertain. CDR3 length equals 15 residues. The germline CDR1 and CDR2 sequences are SNHLY and FYNNEI. Trimming left V 1 base short and J 6 bases short, with 12 bases between. In DNA form, the CDR3 reads TGTGCCAGCAGTGAAGGACAAGGCGCAGATGAAAAACTGTTTTTT. It specifies CASSEGQGADEKLFF.